These 27 T cell receptor beta chains originate from one sample sequenced in a study of cytomegalovirus exposure and HLA in healthy donors. Primers: 60 Vbeta forward and 13 Jbeta reverse. The table came from immunoSEQ multiplex PCR; TCRdb's copy has only in-frame clones and leaves some out. This sample has approximately 110,000 clones, with 74% found just once. The sequenced sample consisted of PBMCs. The source of these receptors is a woman in her thirties or forties in good health and CMV-seropositive.

In regard to this clone: The junction departs from germline at one end; a sequencing error may be responsible. V usage is TRBV7-7 and J usage is TRBJ2-7; 8 bases match TRBD1. Per germline, CDR1 SSHAT and CDR2 FNYEAQ (reference sequence). The CDR3 covers 15 residues. The CDR3 DNA reads TGTGCTAGCAGCCCCGGGGCAGGGGGCCCCTACGAGCAGTACTTC. As protein: CASSPGAGGPYEQYF.

This sequence joins TRBV18 and TRBJ1-1; D is uncertain. Trimming left V 1 base short and J 4 bases short, with 16 bases between. This CDR3 is 16 amino acids long. In germline, CDR1 is KGHSH, CDR2 LQKENI. The CDR3: CASSPRFRGIGTEAFF. The CDR3 coding sequence is TGTGCCAGCTCACCACGGTTTCGGGGTATCGGCACTGAAGCTTTCTTT.

This sequence joins TRBV7-8 and TRBJ2-5; the D gene is possibly TRBD1 (6 bases). CDR3 length: 15 amino acids. CDR1 is SGHVS, CDR2 FQNEAQ, per germline. Trimming took off 2 bases at V and 4 bases at J, with 14 bases between the two ends. CDR3 region: CASSLLTGIGETQYF. The CDR3 region has the DNA TGTGCCAGCAGCTTACTTACAGGGATCGGAGAGACCCAGTACTTC.

This clone was counted a few times. The chain has TRBV4-1 and TRBJ1-6, with D unresolved. This CDR3 is built from 15 residues. The ends were cut back, 3 bases at V and 5 bases at J, with 11 bases in the middle. CDR1 is MGHRA, CDR2 YSYEKL, per germline. CDR3 sequence reads: CASSQRESDNSPLHF. The CDR3 DNA follows: TGCGCCAGCAGCCAGAGGGAGTCGGATAATTCACCCCTCCACTTT.

This clone has a handful of counts. The chain uses TRBV9 and TRBJ1-1, with D unresolved. The germline V and J ends were trimmed by 5 bases and 4 bases, with 12 bases remaining between them. The CDR3 covers 13 residues. CDR1 is SGDLS, CDR2 YYNGEE, per germline. The CDR3, as DNA: TGTGCCAGCAGTTTAACTCGGAGCACTGAAGCTTTCTTT. Its protein product is CASSLTRSTEAFF.

The chain combines TRBV7-6 with TRBJ2-1, with D perhaps matching TRBD1 (5 bases). Trimming removed 3 bases from V and 8 bases from J, with 17 bases in between. The CDR3 runs 15 residues. Germline CDR1 SGHVS, CDR2 FNYEAQ. CDR3 DNA sequence: TGTGCCAGCAGCTTGAGCAGGGTCCAGGCCGATGAGCAGTTCTTC. It yields the protein CASSLSRVQADEQFF.

The rearrangement links TRBV10-3 to TRBJ1-6; D not resolved. V was pared by 0 bases and J by 10 bases, with 4 bases between. The length of the CDR3 is 12 residues. Per germline, CDR1 ENHRY and CDR2 SYGVKD. DNA for the CDR3: TGTGCCATCAGTGAGTCCCTATCACCCCTCCACTTT. Residues: CAISESLSPLHF.

V gene TRBV11-3 combines with J gene TRBJ2-7; 7 positions agree with TRBD1. The CDR3 length is 12 residues. Germline V gene data show CDR1 as SGHNT and CDR2 as YENEEA. Trimming took 5 bases from V and 6 from J; bases not matched to a gene: 4. CDR3: CASSGRTGEQYF. The DNA for the CDR3 is TGTGCCAGCAGCGGGCGGACAGGCGAGCAGTACTTC.

This clone occurred once. The rearrangement joins TRBV30 to TRBJ2-1, with TRBD2 matching 8 bases. CDR1 is GTSNPN, CDR2 SVGIG, per germline (reference sequence). V shed 3 bases, J shed 8 bases, and the junction held 9 bases outside the gene matches. The CDR3 length is 14 residues. The CDR3 spells CAWSSGGGGDEQFF. CDR3 DNA: TGTGCCTGGAGCAGCGGGGGTGGGGGGGATGAGCAGTTCTTC.

The rearrangement joins TRBV18 to TRBJ2-7, with D possibly matching TRBD1 (5 bases). The V end lost 3 bases, the J end lost 0 bases, and 9 bases lay between the germline ends. The CDR3 is 14 amino acids. The germline gives CDR1 KGHSH, CDR2 LQKENI. CDR3 bases: TGTGCCAGCTCACCGACAGTGAGCTCCTACGAGCAGTACTTC. This encodes CASSPTVSSYEQYF.

This sequence joins TRBV7-9 and TRBJ1-1, with D maybe TRBD1 (6 bases). The germline gives CDR1 SEHNR, CDR2 FQNEAQ (reference sequence). There are 14 residues in the CDR3. The germline V and J ends were trimmed by 5 bases and 0 bases, with 10 bases remaining between them. The DNA for the CDR3 is TGTGCCAGCAGCCTGGACAGTATGAACACTGAAGCTTTCTTT. This translates into CASSLDSMNTEAFF.

The chain recombines TRBV6-5 with TRBJ1-3; D possibly corresponds to TRBD1 (6 bases). Trimming took 6 bases from V and 5 from J, leaving 17 bases between them. Germline V gene sequence: CDR1 MNHEY, CDR2 SVGAGI. This CDR3 is 15 amino acids long. CDR3 amino acids: CASSPPLDRRNTIYF. Here the CDR3 DNA reads TGTGCCAGCAGCCCACCTCTGGACAGAAGAAACACCATATATTTT.

V is TRBV5-4 and J is TRBJ1-1; TRBD1 aligns across 9 bases. The length of the CDR3 is 13 residues. Per the germline V gene, CDR1 is SGHNT and CDR2 is YYREEE (reference sequence). The ends lost 6 bases at V and 7 bases at J; junction bases unmatched: 7. In nucleotides, the CDR3 is TGTGCCAGCACCCCCATGGACAGGGGTGAAGCTTTCTTT. Protein: CASTPMDRGEAFF.

This rearrangement joins TRBV30 to TRBJ2-2; 7 positions agree with TRBD2. V lost 1 base, J lost 2 bases, and 1 base stayed unmatched. This CDR3 is built from 14 residues. Germline loops: CDR1 GTSNPN, CDR2 SVGIG (reference sequence). The CDR3 DNA follows: TGTGCCTGGAGTGGACTAGCAAACACCGGGGAGCTGTTTTTT. Protein sequence: CAWSGLANTGELFF.

This clone was counted once. The V and J genes are TRBV5-1 and TRBJ2-1; maybe TRBD2 (6 bases). The CDR3 runs to 17 residues. Deletions cut 0 bases from V and 0 bases from J, with 13 bases between. Germline V gives CDR1 SGHRS, CDR2 YFSETQ. The CDR3 DNA sequence: TGCGCCAGCAGCTTGGTTAGCGGTCCTAGCTCCTACAATGAGCAGTTCTTC. It is translated as CASSLVSGPSSYNEQFF.

J is TRBJ1-2 and V is TRBV28; D may be TRBD1 (5 bases). Germline CDR1 MDHEN, CDR2 SYDVKM. There are 12 residues in the CDR3. Trimming removed 6 bases from V and 3 bases from J, with 8 bases in between. The CDR3 nucleotides are TGTGCCAGCAGCGACAGTGACTATGGCTACACCTTC. The encoded protein is CASSDSDYGYTF.

V usage is TRBV7-3 and J usage is TRBJ2-2; 9 bases are shared with TRBD2. Germline CDR1 is SGHTA and CDR2 is FQGTGA. Unmatched junction bases numbered 3, after V lost 8 bases and J lost 5 bases. The CDR3 spans 13 residues. The CDR3 spells CASGLAGTGELFF. The CDR3 DNA is TGTGCCAGCGGCCTAGCGGGGACCGGGGAGCTGTTTTTT.

J is TRBJ2-2 and V is TRBV29-1; D is perhaps TRBD2 (6 bases). CDR3 length: 12 residues. Germline V gene lookup returns CDR1 SQVTM and CDR2 ANQGSEA. Between the trimmed V and J ends, which lost 6 bases and 5 bases, there was a span of 10 bases. CDR3 sequence: CSVGGTTGELFF. Here the CDR3 DNA reads TGCAGCGTCGGCGGGACTACCGGGGAGCTGTTTTTT.

This chain uses TRBV27 with TRBJ2-7; 10 nucleotides agree with TRBD2. The V gene's germline CDR1 is MNHEY and CDR2 SMNVEV (reference sequence). The CDR3 length is 15 residues. Trimming took 6 bases from V and 0 from J; bases not matched to a gene: 5. CDR3 sequence: CASSLAGGTSYEQYF. The CDR3 bases are TGTGCCAGCAGCTTAGCGGGGGGCACCTCCTACGAGCAGTACTTC.

The chain joins TRBV7-8 to TRBJ2-3; 8 nucleotides line up with TRBD2. This CDR3 spans 16 amino acids. V dropped 4 bases and J dropped 3; count of bases not matched to a gene: 9. CDR1 is SGHVS and CDR2 is FQNEAQ in the germline V gene. The DNA of the CDR3 is TGTGCCAGCAGCTCCGGGGGGGGCGCCCGGACAGATACGCAGTATTTT. It encodes CASSSGGGARTDTQYF.

This chain links TRBV19 with TRBJ2-7; TRBD1 matches 11 bases. V was pared by 5 bases and J by 5 bases, with 5 bases of the junction left unmatched. CDR1 and CDR2 (germline): LNHDA, SQIVND (reference sequence). The CDR3 runs 14 residues. The CDR3 loop is CASSSWTGGDEQYF. The DNA of the CDR3 is TGTGCCAGTAGTTCATGGACAGGGGGCGACGAGCAGTACTTC.

This sequence joins TRBV5-1 and TRBJ1-1; a weak D match, TRBD1 (5 bases). Between the trimmed V and J ends, which lost 4 bases and 3 bases, there was a span of 10 bases. CDR3 length equals 13 residues. The germline V gene has CDR1 SGHRS and CDR2 YFSETQ. DNA of the CDR3: TGCGCCAGCAGCAGGGAGGGGTACACTGAAGCTTTCTTT. Encoded protein: CASSREGYTEAFF.

The chain joins TRBV4-3 to TRBJ1-1, with D possibly matching TRBD1 (6 bases). Germline-derived CDR1 and CDR2 are LGHNA and YSLEER. The CDR3 has 15 amino acids. V lost 1 base to trimming and J lost 7 bases, with 16 bases between them. CDR3 bases: TGCGCCAGCAGCCAAGTTGGCCAGGGGATTGGTGAAGCTTTCTTT. Translating gives CASSQVGQGIGEAFF.

This sequence joins TRBV2 and TRBJ2-2, with 10 bases that match TRBD1. The trim removed 9 bases at V and 6 bases at J, leaving 7 bases unmatched. CDR3 size: 14 residues. The germline CDR1 and CDR2 sequences are SNHLY and FYNNEI. CDR3 protein: CASAGTGEAGELFF. The CDR3 nucleotides read TGTGCCAGTGCCGGGACAGGGGAAGCCGGGGAGCTGTTTTTT. Full variable domain (remainder filled in from reference TRBV2 and TRBJ2-2): EPEVTQTPSHQVTQMGQEVILRCVPISNHLYFYWYRQILGQKVEFLVSFYNNEISEKSEIFDDQFSVERPDGSNFTLKIRSTKLEDSAMYFCASAGTGEAGELFFGEGSRLTVL.

This clone was seen a handful of times. This chain connects TRBV7-6 to TRBJ2-2; no clear D. This CDR3 has 13 amino acids. Germline CDR1 is SGHVS and CDR2 is FNYEAQ. V was clipped by 4 bases and J by 8 bases, with 11 bases between them. The chain's CDR3 is CASSSSRMGELFF. In DNA, the CDR3 is TGTGCCAGCAGCTCAAGCAGGATGGGGGAGCTGTTTTTT.

This rearrangement joins TRBV27 to TRBJ2-7, with TRBD1 matching 11 bases. Per the germline V gene, CDR1 is MNHEY and CDR2 is SMNVEV (reference sequence). CDR3 length: 16 residues. Losses at the gene ends were 5 bases for V and 3 bases for J; bases not matched to a gene: 9. CDR3 nucleotide sequence: TGTGCCAGCAGTATCCGGACAGGGGGCGGTGGCTACGAGCAGTACTTC. Protein sequence: CASSIRTGGGGYEQYF.

This clone showed up just a few times. The gene calls are TRBV2 and TRBJ2-3; 7 nucleotides align to TRBD1. CDR3 length: 16 residues. Unmatched junction bases numbered 11, after V lost 6 bases and J lost 2 bases. Germline lookup yields CDR1 SNHLY and CDR2 FYNNEI. The CDR3 here is CASSNRGLRNTDTQYF. The CDR3 DNA is TGTGCCAGCAGCAACAGGGGCTTAAGAAACACAGATACGCAGTATTTT.